The T cell receptor (beta chain) described here comes from a study of shared clonotypes between healthy human individuals (dated by TCRdb to the early 2020s). The study in broad terms: Two women and a few men aged 18 to 49 years were included in the cohort. Different laboratories and diverse techniques were used to prepare libraries and sequence TCR repertoires, to increase sequencing depth and limit assay-specific biases. To estimate repertoire size and how much clonotype sharing occurs between individuals, the study deeply sequenced the blood TCR repertoires of about 5 healthy adults. For each donor, three plates each were used for CD4 naive and CD4 memory, two plates were used for CD8 naive, and one plate was used for CD8 memory. Per donor, leukapheresis produced somewhere between about 0.94 and 9 billion PBMCs. Overall study outcomes, separate from this receptor: Pairwise subsampling led to the expectation that sequencing depth would affect the degree of clonotype sharing among donors. Higher generation probabilities were observed for clonotypes shared by all four sorted-subset donors than for non-shared clonotypes. Roughly 5.2% of naive CD4, 3.5% of naive CD8, approximately 2% of memory CD4, and less than 0.45% of memory CD8 clonotypes were shared across a few donors. Because the study included a small number of donors, the genetic and exposure-history diversity represented was limited. Rarefaction of sorted-subset datasets indicated incomplete sequencing despite the large sequencing depth. Sampling was restricted to blood, and TCR repertoires in tissues likely differ from the TCR repertoires found in blood. Naive subsets generally had larger estimated clonotype richness than memory subsets did.

Trimming leaves V shorter by 3 bases and J shorter by 1 base, with the junction holding 9 bases beyond the gene matches. Reading from cysteine to phenylalanine, the CDR3 counts 18 amino acids. Here the CDR3 DNA is all that survives: 54 bases in frame from base 1. Based on the germline V gene, the CDR1 and CDR2 sequences are SGHDT and YYEEEE. Using the deep immunoSEQ assay, TCR CDR3 regions were amplified from genomic DNA by multiplex PCR. Extracted genomic DNA from each cell subset was spread evenly across all wells of several immunoSEQ 96-well plates, with each plate serving as a replicate. For sorted subsets, each replicate PCR was loaded with 200 ng genomic DNA, equivalent to 30,000 or so T cell genomes. The purified libraries were quantified using a Qubit 3.0 fluorometer, sized with a Bioanalyzer 2100, and then quantified again using the KAPA Library Quantification kit. A separate single-read 150-cycle Illumina NextSeq 550 flow cell was used to sequence each immunoSEQ 96-well plate. Concerning the study's data processing: Because the immunoSEQ output included only junctional sequences and no quality scores, the filtering could not be the same as the filtering used for full-length reads. Sequences were annotated with PyIR, a Python wrapper for IgBLAST v1.9, and V/J genes and CDR3 were assigned using IMGT germline references. Reads with weak V/J assignments (E-value above 1e-6), missing CDR3, stop codons, out-of-frame junctions, or ambiguous translated residues were removed. V3J clonotypes were defined as sequences sharing an identical inferred V gene, J gene, and CDR3 amino acid sequence. Percentage overlap between repertoires was calculated by dividing the number of shared unique clonotypes by the size of the smaller repertoire. RTK rarefaction, the Chao1 estimator, and Recon v2.1 estimates of unobserved clonotypes were used to assess repertoire richness. Generation probabilities were computed with OLGA for all TCRbeta clonotypes obtained by the gDNA method from a handful of donors. Held by TCRdb, this immuneACCESS table contains in-frame sequences only and omits some clones. Under half of the omission traces to an unresolved V gene where checked; the cause of the rest is unknown. V and J calls and clone size follow that table, whereas D and trimming were derived from the DNA. Counted in this sample were about 300,000 clones; 74% of them appeared once. The ten largest account for approximately 10% of the sample.

Healthy HIV-negative adults with no recently reported acute infections or vaccinations were included as donors. Every donor was a Caucasian adult living in Nashville, Tennessee, USA. CD4+ T cells were enriched through magnetic negative selection, after which naive cells were positively selected on CD45RA and the remaining negative fraction served as the memory subset. After blood collection by leukapheresis, PBMCs were isolated using Ficoll-Histopaque density gradient centrifugation and then cryopreserved in the vapor phase of liquid nitrogen. Analytical flow cytometry was used to check the purity and quantity of every magnetically sorted T cell population. Each sorted fraction had its genomic DNA isolated and then quantified by UV absorbance on a Nanodrop 2000c. Remarks on this clone: There is no known antigen for this receptor. No much larger clone exists at a distance of one base, and base qualities are not known.

Sequenced: memory CD4+ T cells sorted from blood. Sample cell subset or site, as interpreted from the label and publication: CD45RA-negative fraction. Here the chain combines TRBV5-6 and TRBJ2-5, with 13 bases aligning to TRBD2. The TCR sequence derives from a man aged 25-45 years in good health. The CDR3 region reads CASSYALGTSGAQETQYF. In nucleotide form, the sequence is TGTGCCAGCAGCTATGCACTGGGGACTAGCGGGGCCCAAGAGACCCAGTACTTC.